The sequence of this T cell receptor beta chain was determined in a study of shared clonotypes between healthy human individuals. Study-wide points: Richness estimates generally favored naive over memory subsets.

Details on this clone: Its antigen is currently unknown.

In the authors' methods: ImmunoSEQ yielded junction-only sequences lacking quality scores, so filtering differed. Clones were read by immunoSEQ multiplex PCR, and TCRdb kept only the in-frame ones, dropping some. The DNA was the basis for D and trimming; V, J and clone size are from that table. The data show roughly 1,500,000 clones, with 97% to 99% seen just once and about 0.34% held by the top ten. The CDR3 runs to 15 residues. V lost 7 bases, J lost 1 base, and 17 bases lay in between. In germline, CDR1 is SGHNT, CDR2 YYREEE (reference sequence). The chain has TRBV5-4 and TRBJ1-1; D unresolved. This clonotype originated in a man aged 25-45 years in good health. Sequenced: naive CD4+ T cells sorted from blood. Subset: CD45RA+ positively selected. The CDR3 sequence is CASSPGRSRNTEAFF. DNA of the CDR3: TGTGCCAGCTCACCGGGTCGTTCCCGGAACACTGAAGCTTTCTTT.